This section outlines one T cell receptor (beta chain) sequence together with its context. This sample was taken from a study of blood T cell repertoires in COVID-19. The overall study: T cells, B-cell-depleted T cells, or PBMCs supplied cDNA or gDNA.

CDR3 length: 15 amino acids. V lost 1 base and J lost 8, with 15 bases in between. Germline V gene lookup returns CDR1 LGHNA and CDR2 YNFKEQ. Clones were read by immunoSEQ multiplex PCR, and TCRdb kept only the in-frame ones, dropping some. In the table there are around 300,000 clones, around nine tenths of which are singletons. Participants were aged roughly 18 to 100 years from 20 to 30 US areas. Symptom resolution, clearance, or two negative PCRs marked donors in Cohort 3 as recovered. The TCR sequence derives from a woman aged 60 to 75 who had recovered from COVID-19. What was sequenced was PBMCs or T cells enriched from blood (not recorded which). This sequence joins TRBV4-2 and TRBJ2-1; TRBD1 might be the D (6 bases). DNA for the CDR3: TGTGCCAGCAGCCAAGGACAGGCCCGGGTGGATGAGCAGTTCTTC. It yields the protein CASSQGQARVDEQFF.